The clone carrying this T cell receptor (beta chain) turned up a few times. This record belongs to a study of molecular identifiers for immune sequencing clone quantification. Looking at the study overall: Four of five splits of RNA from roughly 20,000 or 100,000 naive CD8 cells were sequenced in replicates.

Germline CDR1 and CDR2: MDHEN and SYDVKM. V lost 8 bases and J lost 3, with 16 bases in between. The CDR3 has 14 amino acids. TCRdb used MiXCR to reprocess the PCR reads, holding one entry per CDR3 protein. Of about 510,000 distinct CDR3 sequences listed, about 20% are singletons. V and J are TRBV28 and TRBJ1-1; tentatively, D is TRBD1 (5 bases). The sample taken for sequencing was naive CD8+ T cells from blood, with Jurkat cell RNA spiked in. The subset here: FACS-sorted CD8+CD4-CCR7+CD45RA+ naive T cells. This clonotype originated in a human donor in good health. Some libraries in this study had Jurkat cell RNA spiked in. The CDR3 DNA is TGTGCCAGCTCGATCGCGGGGGATTACACTGAAGCTTTCTTT. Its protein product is CASSIAGDYTEAFF. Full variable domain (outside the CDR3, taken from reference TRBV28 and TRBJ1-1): DVKVTQSSRYLVKRTGEKVFLECVQDMDHENMFWYRQDPGLGLRLIYFSYDVKMKEKGDIPEGYSVSREKKERFSLILESASTNQTSMYLCASSIAGDYTEAFFGQGTRLTVV.